The table lists the clone carrying this T cell receptor beta chain with a few counts. What it binds is unknown. TCRdb reprocessed the reads with MiXCR, giving one entry per CDR3 protein. The data contain 110,000 to 150,000 distinct CDR3 sequences, 5.5% to 7% of them singletons. Germline-derived CDR1 and CDR2 are SGHTA and FQGNSA. With 5 bases removed from V and 2 bases from J, the gap between germline ends came to 14 bases. The CDR3 has 15 amino acids. These data belong to a study of T cell repertoires in cytomegalovirus infection. Study context: Evidence of both CMV infection and a matching HLA type came from public TCR beta signatures. Study-wide points: HLA-C-restricted CMV clonotypes gave the most frequent clonotype in two of eight donors.

Source material: PBMCs. The genes are TRBV7-2 and TRBJ2-3; the D gene is possibly TRBD2 (7 bases). The TCR was taken from a human donor in good health (CMV status not recorded). Some clones in this sample may be carry-over from other donors' samples. The CDR3: CASSPYGGPTDTQYF. The CDR3 nucleotides read TGTGCCAGCAGCCCATACGGGGGGCCCACAGATACGCAGTATTTT.